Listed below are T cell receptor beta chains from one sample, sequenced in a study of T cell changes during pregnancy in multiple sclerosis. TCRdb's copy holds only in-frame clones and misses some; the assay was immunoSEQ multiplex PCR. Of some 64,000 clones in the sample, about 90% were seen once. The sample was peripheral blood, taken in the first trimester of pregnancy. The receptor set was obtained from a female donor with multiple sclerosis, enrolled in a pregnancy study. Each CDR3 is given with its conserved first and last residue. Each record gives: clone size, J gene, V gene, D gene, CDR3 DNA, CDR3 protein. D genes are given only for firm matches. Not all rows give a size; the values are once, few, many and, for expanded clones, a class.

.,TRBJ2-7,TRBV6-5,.,TGTGCCAGCAGCCAAAATACAGGCTACGAGCAGTACTTC,CASSQNTGYEQYF
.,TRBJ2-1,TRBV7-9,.,TGTGCCAGCAGCTTAGTTGCACCGGTAGTTGGGCAGTTCTTC,CASSLVAPVVGQFF
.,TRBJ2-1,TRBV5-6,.,TGTGCCAGCAACCCCTGGGCGGGCGTTACCAATGAGCAGTTCTTC,CASNPWAGVTNEQFF
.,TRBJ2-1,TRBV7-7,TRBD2,TGTGCTAGCAGCTTGGGACTAGCGGGAGTTAGTGAGCAGTTCTTC,CASSLGLAGVSEQFF
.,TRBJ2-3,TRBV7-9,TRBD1,TGTGCCAGCAGCAAACGGCCCGGACAGGGGGCCACAGATACGCAGTATTTT,CASSKRPGQGATDTQYF
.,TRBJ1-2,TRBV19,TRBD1,TGTGCCAGTAGTCCCGATCAACGAATGGCGGGACAGGGGTTGGGCTACACCTTC,CASSPDQRMAGQGLGYTF
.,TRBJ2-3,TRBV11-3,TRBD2,TGTGCCAGCAGTTATAGACTAGCGGGAGGCGCAGATACGCAGTATTTT,CASSYRLAGGADTQYF
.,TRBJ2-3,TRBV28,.,TGTGCCAGCAGTTCCGCTCGGTGGGAGACAGATACGCAGTATTTT,CASSSARWETDTQYF
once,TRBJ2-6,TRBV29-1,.,TGCAGCGCCGTTGCTGGGGCCAACGTCCTGACTTTC,CSAVAGANVLTF
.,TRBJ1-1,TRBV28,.,TGTGCCAGCAGTTTGGCCCCCATCCCGACTGAAGCTTTCTTT,CASSLAPIPTEAFF
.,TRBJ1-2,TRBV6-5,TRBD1,TGTGCCAGCACCCCGGACAGGAGAGGCTACACCTTC,CASTPDRRGYTF
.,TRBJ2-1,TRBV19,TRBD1,TGTGCCAGTAGTATAAGTGGGTGGGACAGGGGGCTAGGTGAGCAGTTCTTC,CASSISGWDRGLGEQFF
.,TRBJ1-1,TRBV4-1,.,TGCGCCAGCAGCCGCCCCACAGGGAGCGACACTGAGGCTTTCTTT,CASSRPTGSDTEAFF
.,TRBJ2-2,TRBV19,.,TGTGCCAGTAGAACCGTTCGGAGCGGGTCCGGGGAGCTGTTTTTT,CASRTVRSGSGELFF
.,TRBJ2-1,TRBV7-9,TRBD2,TGTGCCAGCAGCTTAGTTGGTAGCGGGAGGGCCGGACAGTTCTTC,CASSLVGSGRAGQFF
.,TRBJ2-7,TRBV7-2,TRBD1,TGTGCCAGCAGCTCTCACTGGGGACAGTGGCTTTCAGAGCAGTACTTC,CASSSHWGQWLSEQYF
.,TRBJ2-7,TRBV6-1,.,TGTGCCAGCATGGCCTCCTACGAGCAGTACTTC,CASMASYEQYF
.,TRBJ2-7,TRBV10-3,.,TGTGCCATCAGTGAGTCAGACAGCTACGAGCAGTACTTC,CAISESDSYEQYF
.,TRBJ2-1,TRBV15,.,TGTGCCACCAGCAGAGATCTAGGGGACTACAATGAGCAGTTCTTC,CATSRDLGDYNEQFF
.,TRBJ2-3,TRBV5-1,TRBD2,TGCGCCAGCAGCTTGGGACTAGCCCTAACAGATACGCAGTATTTT,CASSLGLALTDTQYF
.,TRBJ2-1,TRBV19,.,TGTGCCAGTAGTTCCCGCGGGATCTACAATGAGCAGTTCTTC,CASSSRGIYNEQFF
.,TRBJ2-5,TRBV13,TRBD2,TGTGCCAGCAGCTTAGTCGGCGGGAGGGTGGAAGAGACCCAGTACTTC,CASSLVGGRVEETQYF
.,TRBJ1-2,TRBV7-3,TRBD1,TGTGCCAGCAGCCCCGGACAGGGATTGGATGGCTACACCTTC,CASSPGQGLDGYTF